The present TCR beta chain was sequenced within a study of T cells in Graves' hyperthyroidism and ophthalmopathy. This clonotype was counted between two and nine times. Its antigen is still unknown. Using RNA transcripts as the source, TCR beta CDR3 regions were amplified. The HTBI primer set drove a first-round RT-PCR of the TCR CDR3. TCRdb reanalysed the multiplex PCR reads using MiXCR and keeps one entry per CDR3 protein. This table has over 350,000 distinct CDR3 sequences, over 11% appearing once. General study points: Researchers found most expanded thyroid clonotypes above 0.001 in blood as well. A median 6.5 months before onset, the model predicted ophthalmopathy.

V was clipped by 4 bases and J by 8 bases, with 18 bases between them. Germline CDR1 LNHDA, CDR2 SQIVND (reference sequence). This CDR3 has 15 amino acids. The chain joins TRBV19 to TRBJ2-1; D not resolved. The specimen was blood. This sequence originates from a man between 50 and 59 years old with Graves' ophthalmopathy. The CDR3 DNA reads as TGTGCCAGTAGTAGACCGTCCGCCCCAAGAGATGAGCAGTTCTTC. Protein sequence: CASSRPSAPRDEQFF.